The entry below gives a single T cell receptor (beta chain) sequence along with its context. Its specificity is not known. This record comes from a study of blood T cells in healthy people across ages. Points from the study as a whole: Long-lived donors had more naive CD4+ cells and higher diversity than aged donors.

Using a J-beta primer mix together with a sample-barcoded 5' primer, a second PCR was run for roughly 7 to 11 cycles. Via MiXCR, TCRdb re-called the 5' RACE reads, giving one row per CDR3 protein. The data contain more than 1.4 million distinct CDR3 sequences, approximately 40% of them singletons. Every sample gave at least 6 micrograms of total RNA when it was extracted. There are 13 residues in the CDR3. The V end was cut by 6 bases, the J end by 0 bases, with 8 bases between. Germline loops: CDR1 DFQATT, CDR2 SNEGSKA (reference sequence). V and J are TRBV20-1 and TRBJ2-2; no reliable D call. Specimen: blood. The clonotype comes from a woman under 30 in good health. In DNA form, the CDR3 reads TGCAGTGCGTGGAACTCGAACACCGGGGAGCTGTTTTTT. It encodes CSAWNSNTGELFF.